Presented here are 13 T cell receptor beta chains from one specimen sequenced in a study of blood T cells in healthy people across ages. The authors ran a second PCR of 7 to 11 cycles using a sample-barcoded 5' primer and a J-beta primer mix. TCRdb recomputed calls from the 5' RACE reads with MiXCR, one row per CDR3 protein. The table lists some 1,800,000 distinct CDR3 sequences, 39% of them singletons. The sample comprised blood. These TCRs come from a human donor in good health.

The chain joins TRBV20-1 to TRBJ2-2; D possibly uses TRBD1 or TRBD2 (7 bases each). CDR1 is DFQATT and CDR2 is SNEGSKA in the germline V gene (reference sequence). V was cut by 4 bases and J by 1 base, with 19 bases left in between. The CDR3 runs 17 residues. CDR3 loop: CSAKTGGYRGNTGELFF. For the CDR3, the DNA is TGCAGTGCTAAAACGGGGGGTTACAGGGGGAACACCGGGGAGCTGTTTTTT.

This clonotype was found a few times. The V and J genes are TRBV7-2 and TRBJ1-2; 7 bases align to TRBD1. Unmatched junction bases numbered 5, after V lost 0 bases and J lost 4 bases. Germline CDR1 is SGHTA and CDR2 is FQGNSA. This CDR3 has 15 amino acids. DNA for the CDR3: TGTGCCAGCAGCTTAGCTTGGACAGGCGCCTATGGCTACACCTTC. This encodes CASSLAWTGAYGYTF.

This clonotype was picked up a small number of times. V is TRBV24-1 and J is TRBJ2-1; possible D gene TRBD2, 5 bases. V was shortened by 3 bases and J by 4 bases, with 9 bases between the two germline ends. The CDR3 runs 14 residues. Germline-derived CDR1 and CDR2 are KGHDR and SFDVKD. The DNA of the CDR3 is TGTGCCACCAGTGATGACGGGGATTACAATGAGCAGTTCTTC. Its translation: CATSDDGDYNEQFF.

In regard to this clonotype: One base away lies a much larger clone, so this may be a sequencing read error. This sequence joins TRBV7-2 and TRBJ1-2, with TRBD1 matching over 7 bases. Germline CDR1 is SGHTA and CDR2 is FQGNSA. The CDR3 runs 13 residues. The chain's CDR3 is CASSRDRYYDYTF. The CDR3, as DNA: TGTGCCAGCAGCCGGGACAGATACTATGACTACACCTTC.

V is TRBV2 and J is TRBJ1-2; D is uncertain. Trimming left V 2 bases short and J 8 bases short, with 6 bases between. The CDR3 length is 11 residues. The germline V gene encodes CDR1 SNHLY and CDR2 FYNNEI. The CDR3 spells CASSEWAGYTF. DNA of the CDR3: TGTGCCAGCAGTGAATGGGCGGGCTACACCTTC.

This clonotype has a handful of counts. The J gene is TRBJ2-3, the V gene TRBV12-3 or TRBV12-4; the match to TRBD1 covers 9 bases. After removal of 6 bases from V and 2 bases from J, the junction contained 6 bases not matched to a gene. The CDR3 consists of 15 residues. The CDR3 sequence: CASSPDRGFTDTQYF. The DNA for the CDR3 is TGTGCCAGCAGCCCTGACAGGGGGTTCACAGATACGCAGTATTTT.

This clonotype came up a few times. This chain links TRBV7-2 with TRBJ2-3, with TRBD2 matching over 7 bases. V was clipped by 1 base and J by 3 bases; unmatched bases: 10. CDR3 length equals 17 residues. Per the germline V gene, CDR1 is SGHTA and CDR2 is FQGNSA. Here the CDR3 DNA reads TGTGCCAGCAGCTTAGATAGTAGCGGGCGTACTACAGATACGCAGTATTTT. Translated, it gives CASSLDSSGRTTDTQYF.

CDR3 bases: TGTGCCAGCAGCCGTTTACAGGGGGCTGGGTACAATGAGCAGTTCTTC. Its protein product is CASSRLQGAGYNEQFF. This rearrangement joins TRBV5-5 to TRBJ2-1; TRBD1 agrees at 9 bases. Trimming at V came to 4 bases and at J to 4 bases, leaving 9 bases not matched to a gene. This CDR3 contains 16 residues. The germline V gene encodes CDR1 SGHKS and CDR2 YYEKEE (reference sequence). Filled out from reference TRBV5-5 and TRBJ2-1, the complete variable domain reads DAGVTQSPTHLIKTRGQQVTLRCSPISGHKSVSWYQQVLGQGPQFIFQYYEKEERGRGNFPDRFSARQFPNYSSELNVNALLLGDSALYLCASSRLQGAGYNEQFFGPGTRLTVL.

The chain combines TRBV7-2 with TRBJ2-7, with D uncertain. Germline V CDR1 and CDR2: SGHTA, FQGNSA. Trimming left V 1 base short and J 7 bases short, with 14 bases between. This CDR3 has 14 amino acids. DNA for the CDR3: TGTGCCAGCAGCTTAGGACATCCCCCCAATGAGCAGTACTTC. Its translation: CASSLGHPPNEQYF.

This clonotype has just a few counts. The chain combines TRBV3-1 with TRBJ1-1; tentatively, D is TRBD1 (5 bases). Germline-derived CDR1 and CDR2 are LGHDT and YNNKEL (reference sequence). V was pared by 0 bases and J by 6 bases, with 14 bases between. This CDR3 contains 15 residues. CDR3 residues: CASSQDPGEGAEAFF. In DNA, the CDR3 is TGTGCCAGCAGCCAAGATCCCGGGGAAGGGGCTGAAGCTTTCTTT.

The CDR3 DNA follows: TGCGCCAGCCGTAGGACAGGGATTGGCGGCTACACCTTC. This translates into CASRRTGIGGYTF. The chain carries TRBV5-1 and TRBJ1-2; 8 bases fit TRBD1. With V trimmed by 7 bases and J by 8 bases, 10 bases remained unmatched. The CDR3 covers 13 residues. Germline loops: CDR1 SGHRS, CDR2 YFSETQ.

This clonotype appeared a few times. The chain links TRBV7-2 to TRBJ2-7; 13 nucleotides line up with TRBD2. This CDR3 comprises 13 residues. V lost 10 bases to trimming and J lost 4 bases; unmatched junction nucleotides: 4. Germline CDR1 is SGHTA and CDR2 is FQGNSA. The chain's CDR3 is CATGLAGDYEQYF. The DNA for the CDR3 is TGTGCCACAGGACTAGCGGGGGATTACGAGCAGTACTTC. The full variable domain, rest sourced from reference TRBV7-2 and TRBJ2-7, is GAGVSQSPSNKVTEKGKDVELRCDPISGHTALYWYRQSLGQGLEFLIYFQGNSAPDKSGLPSDRFSAERTGGSVSTLTIQRTQQEDSAVYLCATGLAGDYEQYFGPGTRLTVT.

This clonotype turned up a few times. The rearrangement joins TRBV10-3 to TRBJ2-1; D possibly uses TRBD1 or TRBD2 (5 bases each). V dropped 3 bases and J dropped 0 bases, with 15 bases sitting between them. The CDR3 extends over 17 amino acids. Per the germline V gene, CDR1 is ENHRY and CDR2 is SYGVKD. As DNA, the CDR3 is TGTGCCATCAGTGACGCCGGGACCGCCGTCTCCTACAATGAGCAGTTCTTC. This codes for CAISDAGTAVSYNEQFF.